Below, 9 T cell receptor beta chains from the same sample are listed, as sequenced in a study of metastatic and nonmetastatic thyroid tumors. Nobody among the patients had been given any treatment before thyroid surgery. TCRdb reprocessed the PCR reads via MiXCR. The table shows about 43,000 clones, with roughly 24% occurring only once. The sample comprised tumor tissue. The receptor source for this set is a female donor with papillary thyroid cancer or a benign thyroid nodule (not recorded which). Some clones in this sample may be carry-over from other donors' samples.

There are a few counts of this clone. The chain is built from TRBV6-2 or TRBV6-3 and TRBJ1-2; 9 bases are a match to TRBD1. This CDR3 region has 15 residues. After removal of 5 bases from V and 4 bases from J, the junction contained 8 bases not matched to a gene. Germline V CDR1 and CDR2: MNHEY, SVGEGT. The CDR3 DNA reads TGTGCCAGCAGTACCAACAGGGGGCGAATCTATGGCTACACCTTC. It codes for CASSTNRGRIYGYTF.

There are a few counts of this clone. The chain is built from TRBV6-1 and TRBJ2-7, with 7 bases aligning to TRBD2. This CDR3 is 13 amino acids long. Germline V lookup: CDR1 MNHNS, CDR2 SASEGT. Unmatched junction bases numbered 6, after V lost 8 bases and J lost 2 bases. CDR3 residues: CASQRDVTYEQYF. The DNA for the CDR3 is TGTGCCAGCCAGCGGGACGTGACCTACGAGCAGTACTTC.

The chain has TRBV20-1 and TRBJ2-3, with TRBD2 matching over 8 bases. Germline CDR1 DFQATT, CDR2 SNEGSKA (reference sequence). The length of the CDR3 is 13 residues. J was trimmed by 7 bases and V by 1 base; bases with no gene match: 4. This CDR3 is CSARGGGSNTQYF. The CDR3 nucleotides read TGCAGTGCTAGAGGCGGGGGGTCGAATACGCAGTATTTT.

This clone has at least ten counts. Other DNA sequences in this sample translate to the same CDR3. V gene TRBV20-1 combines with J gene TRBJ2-5; D remains unclear. The length of the CDR3 is 11 residues. Germline V CDR1 and CDR2: DFQATT, SNEGSKA (reference sequence). With 5 bases removed from V and 4 bases from J, the gap between germline ends came to 8 bases. CDR3 region: CSAPRRETQYF. The CDR3 nucleotides are TGCAGTGCTCCCCGGCGAGAGACCCAGTACTTC.

Many counts were recorded for this clone. This chain links TRBV3-1 with TRBJ1-1; 7 positions agree with TRBD1. The trim removed 2 bases at V and 1 base at J, leaving 7 bases unmatched. This CDR3 spans 16 amino acids. Per the germline V gene, CDR1 is LGHDT and CDR2 is YNNKEL (reference sequence). The CDR3 sequence is CASSQWDRSPNTEAFF. The CDR3 DNA sequence: TGTGCCAGCAGCCAATGGGACAGATCCCCGAACACTGAAGCTTTCTTT.

The chain is built from TRBV15 and TRBJ2-5; perhaps TRBD2 as D (6 bases). The CDR3 covers 14 residues. V gave up 4 bases and J gave up 4 bases, with 13 bases separating them. From germline, CDR1 is LNHNV and CDR2 YYDKDF (reference sequence). The CDR3 loop reads CATSKQGGGETQYF. In nucleotides, the CDR3 is TGTGCCACCAGCAAGCAGGGAGGTGGAGAGACCCAGTACTTC.

This clone came up a few times. The CDR3 region is CASRLMTGSGNTIYF. The CDR3 DNA sequence: TGTGCCAGCAGGTTAATGACAGGGTCCGGAAACACCATATATTTT. The chain uses TRBV6-5 and TRBJ1-3; 7 nucleotides line up with TRBD1. J gave up 4 bases and V 6 bases, and 9 bases lay outside the gene matches. The germline gives CDR1 MNHEY, CDR2 SVGAGI. The CDR3 extends over 15 amino acids.

This clone was seen repeatedly, ten times or more. The junction does not match germline at one end; this may be a read error. This rearrangement joins TRBV11-2 to TRBJ1-3; D not resolved. The CDR3 extends over 15 amino acids. From germline, CDR1 is SGHAT and CDR2 FQNNGV. The CDR3 protein is CASNLRWGSGNTIYF. The CDR3 DNA reads TGTGCCAGCAACTTACGCTGGGGATCTGGAAACACCATATATTTT.

This clone was counted many times. The genes are TRBV9 and TRBJ2-1, with 9 bases lining up with TRBD2. Germline V CDR1 and CDR2: SGDLS, YYNGEE. The CDR3 sequence is 14 residues long. V lost 3 bases to trimming and J lost 3 bases; unmatched junction nucleotides: 1. The CDR3 protein is CASSASGVYNEQFF. In nucleotides, the CDR3 is TGTGCCAGCAGCGCTAGCGGGGTCTACAATGAGCAGTTCTTC.